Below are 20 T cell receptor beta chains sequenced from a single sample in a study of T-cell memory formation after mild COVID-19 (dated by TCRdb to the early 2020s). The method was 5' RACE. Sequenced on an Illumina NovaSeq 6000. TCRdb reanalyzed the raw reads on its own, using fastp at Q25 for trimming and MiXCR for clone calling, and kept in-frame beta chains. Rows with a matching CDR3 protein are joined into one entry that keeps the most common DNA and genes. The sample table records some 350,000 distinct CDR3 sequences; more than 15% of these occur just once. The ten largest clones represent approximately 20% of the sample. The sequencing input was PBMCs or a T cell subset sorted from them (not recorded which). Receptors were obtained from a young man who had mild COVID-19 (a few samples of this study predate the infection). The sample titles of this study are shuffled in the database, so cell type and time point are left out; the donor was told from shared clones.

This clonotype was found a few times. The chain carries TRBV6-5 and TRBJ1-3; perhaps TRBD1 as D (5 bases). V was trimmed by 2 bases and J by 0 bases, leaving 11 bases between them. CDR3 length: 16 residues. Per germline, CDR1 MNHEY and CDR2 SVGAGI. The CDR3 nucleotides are TGTGCCAGCAGTTACGGGGCAGAAAGCTCTGGAAACACCATATATTTT. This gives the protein CASSYGAESSGNTIYF.

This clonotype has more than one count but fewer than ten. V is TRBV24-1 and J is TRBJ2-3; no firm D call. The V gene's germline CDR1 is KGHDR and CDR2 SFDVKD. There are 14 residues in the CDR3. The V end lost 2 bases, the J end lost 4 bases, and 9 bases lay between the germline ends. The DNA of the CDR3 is TGTGCCACCAGTGATTGGCCTTGGGCAGATACGCAGTATTTT. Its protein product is CATSDWPWADTQYF.

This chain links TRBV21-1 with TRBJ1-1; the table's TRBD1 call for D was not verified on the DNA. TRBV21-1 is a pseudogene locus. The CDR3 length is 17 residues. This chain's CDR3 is CASSKVGDRPANTEAFF. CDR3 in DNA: TGTGCCAGCAGCAAAGTCGGTGACAGGCCAGCGAACACTGAAGCTTTCTTT.

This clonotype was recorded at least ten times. The CDR3 DNA follows: TGTGCCAGCAGCTGGAAGTCGTTGGGAGAGACCCAGTACTTC. Its translation: CASSWKSLGETQYF. The chain carries TRBV7-9 and TRBJ2-5; D uncertain. This CDR3 has 14 residues. The germline V gene encodes CDR1 SEHNR and CDR2 FQNEAQ (reference sequence). The germline V and J ends were trimmed by 4 bases and 4 bases, with 13 bases remaining between them.

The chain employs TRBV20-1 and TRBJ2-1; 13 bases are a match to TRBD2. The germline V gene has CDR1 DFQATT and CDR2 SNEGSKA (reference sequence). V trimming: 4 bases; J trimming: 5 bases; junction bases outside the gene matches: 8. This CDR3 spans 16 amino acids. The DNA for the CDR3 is TGCAGTGCTATCCGACTAGCGGGGGGTCGTGACAATGAGCAGTTCTTC. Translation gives CSAIRLAGGRDNEQFF.

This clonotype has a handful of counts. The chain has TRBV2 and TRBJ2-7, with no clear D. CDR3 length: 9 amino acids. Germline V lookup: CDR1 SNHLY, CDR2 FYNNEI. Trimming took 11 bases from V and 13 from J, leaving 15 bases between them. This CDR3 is CAPFPKGYV. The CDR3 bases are TGTGCCCCTTTCCCTAAGGGTTACGTC.

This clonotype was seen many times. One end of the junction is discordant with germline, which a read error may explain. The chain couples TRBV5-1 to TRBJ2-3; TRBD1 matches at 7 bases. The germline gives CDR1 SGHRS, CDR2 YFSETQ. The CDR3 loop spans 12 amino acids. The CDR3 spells CASSLQGDTQYF. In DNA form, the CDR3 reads TGTGCCAGCAGCTTACAGGGGGATACGCAGTATTTT. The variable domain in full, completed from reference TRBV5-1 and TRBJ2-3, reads KAGVTQTPRYLIKTRGQQVTLSCSPISGHRSVSWYQQTPGQGLQFLFEYFSETQRNKGNFPGRFSGRQFSNSRSEMNVSTLELGDSALYLCASSLQGDTQYFGPGTRLTVL.

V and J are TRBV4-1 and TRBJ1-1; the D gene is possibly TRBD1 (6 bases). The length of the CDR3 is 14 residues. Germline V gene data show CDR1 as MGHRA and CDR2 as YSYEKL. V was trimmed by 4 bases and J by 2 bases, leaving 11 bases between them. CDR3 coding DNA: TGCGCCAGCAGCCCTGGGGGGCAAAACACTGAAGCTTTCTTT. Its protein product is CASSPGGQNTEAFF.

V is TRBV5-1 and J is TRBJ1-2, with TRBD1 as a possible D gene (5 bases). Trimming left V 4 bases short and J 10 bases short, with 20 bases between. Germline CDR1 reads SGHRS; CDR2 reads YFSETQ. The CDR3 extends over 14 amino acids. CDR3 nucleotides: TGCGCCAGCAGCCCCCCGGCGGGGGATGGCGTCTACACCTTC. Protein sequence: CASSPPAGDGVYTF.

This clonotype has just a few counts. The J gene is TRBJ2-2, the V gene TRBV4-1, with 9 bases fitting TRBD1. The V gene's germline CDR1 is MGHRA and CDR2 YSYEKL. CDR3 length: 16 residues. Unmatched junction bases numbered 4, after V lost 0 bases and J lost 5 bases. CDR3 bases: TGCGCCAGCAGCCAAGAGGGACAGGGAGGTACCGGGGAGCTGTTTTTT. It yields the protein CASSQEGQGGTGELFF.

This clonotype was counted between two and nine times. CDR3 sequence: CASSPPTASGVDGELFF. For the CDR3, the DNA is TGCGCCAGCAGCCCGCCTACAGCTAGCGGGGTCGACGGGGAGCTGTTTTTT. The chain links TRBV5-1 to TRBJ2-2; TRBD2 aligns across 9 bases. V was clipped by 4 bases and J by 7 bases; unmatched bases: 14. CDR1 is SGHRS, CDR2 YFSETQ, per germline. The CDR3 spans 17 residues.

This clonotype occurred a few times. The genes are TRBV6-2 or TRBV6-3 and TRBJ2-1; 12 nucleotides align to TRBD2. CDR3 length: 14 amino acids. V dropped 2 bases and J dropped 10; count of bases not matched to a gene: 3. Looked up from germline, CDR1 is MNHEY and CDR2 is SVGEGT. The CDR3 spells CASSYEGTSGEQFF. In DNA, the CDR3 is TGTGCCAGCAGTTACGAGGGGACTAGCGGGGAGCAGTTCTTC.

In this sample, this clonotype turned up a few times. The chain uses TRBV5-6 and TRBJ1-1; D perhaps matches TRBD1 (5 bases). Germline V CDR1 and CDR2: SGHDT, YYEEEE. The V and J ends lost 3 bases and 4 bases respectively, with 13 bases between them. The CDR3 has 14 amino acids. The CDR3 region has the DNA TGTGCCAGCAGCTCCTCAGGGTGGGGCACTGAAGCTTTCTTT. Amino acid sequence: CASSSSGWGTEAFF. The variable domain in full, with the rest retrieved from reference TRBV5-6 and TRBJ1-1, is DAGVTQSPTHLIKTRGQQVTLRCSPKSGHDTVSWYQQALGQGPQFIFQYYEEEERQRGNFPDRFSGHQFPNYSSELNVNALLLGDSALYLCASSSSGWGTEAFFGQGTRLTVV.

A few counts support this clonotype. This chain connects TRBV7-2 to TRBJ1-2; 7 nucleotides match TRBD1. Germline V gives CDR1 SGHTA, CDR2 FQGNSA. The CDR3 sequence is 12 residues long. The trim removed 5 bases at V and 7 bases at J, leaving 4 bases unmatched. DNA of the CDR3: TGTGCCAGCAGCACAGGGGCGTCTGGCTACACCTTC. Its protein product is CASSTGASGYTF.

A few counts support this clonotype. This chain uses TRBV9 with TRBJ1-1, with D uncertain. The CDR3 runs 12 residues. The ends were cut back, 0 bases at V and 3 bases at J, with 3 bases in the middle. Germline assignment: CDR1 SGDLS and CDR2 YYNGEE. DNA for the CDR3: TGTGCCAGCAGCGTAGCAGACACTGAAGCTTTCTTT. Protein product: CASSVADTEAFF.

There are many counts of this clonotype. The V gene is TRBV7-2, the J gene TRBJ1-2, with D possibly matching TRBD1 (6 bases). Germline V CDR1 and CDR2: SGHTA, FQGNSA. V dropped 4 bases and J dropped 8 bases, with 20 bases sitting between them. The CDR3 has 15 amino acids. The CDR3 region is CASSSPTGYRWGYTF. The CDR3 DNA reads TGTGCCAGCAGCTCCCCAACAGGGTACAGGTGGGGCTACACCTTC. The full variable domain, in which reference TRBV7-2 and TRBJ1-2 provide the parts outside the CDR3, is GAGVSQSPSNKVTEKGKDVELRCDPISGHTALYWYRQSLGQGLEFLIYFQGNSAPDKSGLPSDRFSAERTGGSVSTLTIQRTQQEDSAVYLCASSSPTGYRWGYTFGSGTRLTVV.

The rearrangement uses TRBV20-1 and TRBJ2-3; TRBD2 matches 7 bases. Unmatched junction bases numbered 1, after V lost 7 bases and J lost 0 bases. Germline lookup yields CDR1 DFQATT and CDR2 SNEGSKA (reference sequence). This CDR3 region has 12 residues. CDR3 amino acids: CSGEGSTDTQYF. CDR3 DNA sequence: TGCAGTGGGGAGGGGAGCACAGATACGCAGTATTTT.

The CDR3 protein is CSVDGGIYGYTF. The CDR3 nucleotides read TGCAGCGTTGATGGGGGTATCTATGGCTACACCTTC. The rearrangement joins TRBV29-1 to TRBJ1-2, with a weak D call TRBD1 (5 bases). CDR1 and CDR2 from the germline V gene are SQVTM and ANQGSEA. The CDR3 is made up of 12 amino acids. V was shortened by 3 bases and J by 4 bases, with 9 bases between the two germline ends. Using reference TRBV29-1 and TRBJ1-2 for the parts outside the CDR3, the full variable domain is SAVISQKPSRDICQRGTSLTIQCQVDSQVTMMFWYRQQPGQSLTLIATANQGSEATYESGFVIDKFPISRPNLTFSTLTVSNMSPEDSSIYLCSVDGGIYGYTFGSGTRLTVV.

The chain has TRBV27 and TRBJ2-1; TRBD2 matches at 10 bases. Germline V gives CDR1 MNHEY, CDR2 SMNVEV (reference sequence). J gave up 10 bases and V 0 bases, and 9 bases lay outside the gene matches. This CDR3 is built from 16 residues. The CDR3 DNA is TGTGCCAGCAGTTTATCTCTAGCGGGGGAAATGGGAGAGCAGTTCTTC. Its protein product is CASSLSLAGEMGEQFF.

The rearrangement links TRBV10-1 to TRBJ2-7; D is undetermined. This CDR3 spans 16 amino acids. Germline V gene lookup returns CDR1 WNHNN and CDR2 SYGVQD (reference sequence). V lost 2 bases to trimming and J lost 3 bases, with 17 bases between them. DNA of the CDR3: TGCGCCAGCAGTGAGGTGTCGGCGGCATACCTCTACGAGCAGTACTTC. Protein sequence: CASSEVSAAYLYEQYF.